This T cell receptor beta chain was captured in a study of cytomegalovirus exposure and HLA in healthy donors. A word on this clone: Its antigen is not identified.

PCR employed 60 Vbeta and 13 Jbeta primers. The repertoire was sequenced with immunoSEQ multiplex PCR; TCRdb's copy has only in-frame clones and lacks some. The sample includes 160,000 or so clones, about 80% of them seen just once. The germline CDR1 and CDR2 sequences are MNHEY and SVGAGI. This CDR3 comprises 13 residues. The ends were cut back, 2 bases at V and 5 bases at J, with 7 bases in the middle. Study-level results: A link between a missense DCLRE1C variant and TCR beta V- and J-gene trimming emerged from a later analysis.

J is TRBJ2-1 and V is TRBV6-5; D gene uncertain. Material: PBMCs. The sequence derives from a man aged 25 to 40 in good health and CMV-seronegative. CDR3 in DNA: TGTGCCAGCAGTTACCTAGGAGACAATGAGCAGTTCTTC. It translates to CASSYLGDNEQFF.